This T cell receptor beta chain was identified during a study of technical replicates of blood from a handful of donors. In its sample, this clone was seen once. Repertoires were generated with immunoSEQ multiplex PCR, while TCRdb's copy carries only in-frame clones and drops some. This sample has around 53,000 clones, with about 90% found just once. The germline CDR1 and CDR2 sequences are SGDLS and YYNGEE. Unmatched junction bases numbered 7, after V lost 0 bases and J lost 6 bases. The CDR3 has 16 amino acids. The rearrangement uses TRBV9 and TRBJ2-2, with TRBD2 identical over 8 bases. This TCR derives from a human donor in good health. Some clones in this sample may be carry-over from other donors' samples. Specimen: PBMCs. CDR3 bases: TGTGCCAGCAGCGTAGAGGGTACGGGAGGGGCCGGGGAGCTGTTTTTT. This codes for CASSVEGTGGAGELFF.